Here is one T cell receptor beta chain with its context. These data come from a study of technical replicates of blood from a few donors. Generated by immunoSEQ multiplex PCR, the TCRdb table keeps only in-frame clones and is missing some. The repertoire holds 75,000 to 80,000 clones, with roughly 92% as singletons. This receptor was obtained from a human donor in good health. Source material: T cells isolated from PBMCs.

The CDR3 spells CASSLRGEQYF. The DNA of the CDR3 is TGTGCCAGCAGCCTCAGGGGCGAGCAGTACTTC. V is TRBV13 and J is TRBJ2-7, with D tentatively TRBD1 (6 bases). Looked up from germline, CDR1 is PRHDT and CDR2 is FYEKMQ (reference sequence). The CDR3 consists of 11 residues. The V end was cut by 5 bases, the J end by 6 bases, with 8 bases between.